This T cell receptor beta chain was documented in a study of T cell changes during pregnancy in multiple sclerosis. CDR3 size: 16 residues. V gave up 2 bases and J gave up 0 bases, with 11 bases separating them. Germline CDR1 and CDR2: SNHLY and FYNNEI. Sequencing used immunoSEQ multiplex PCR; TCRdb keeps in-frame clones, though not all of them. This sample has 38,000 or so clones, with around 91% found just once. The TCR originated in a female donor in good health, enrolled as a control in a pregnancy study. The sample in question was CD4+ T cells from peripheral blood mononuclear cells, obtained in the second trimester of pregnancy. The chain has TRBV2 and TRBJ1-3, with D possibly TRBD1 on 5 matching bases. The DNA for the CDR3 is TGTGCCAGCAGTGAAAGGCAGGGCTACTCTGGAAACACCATATATTTT. Translated: CASSERQGYSGNTIYF.